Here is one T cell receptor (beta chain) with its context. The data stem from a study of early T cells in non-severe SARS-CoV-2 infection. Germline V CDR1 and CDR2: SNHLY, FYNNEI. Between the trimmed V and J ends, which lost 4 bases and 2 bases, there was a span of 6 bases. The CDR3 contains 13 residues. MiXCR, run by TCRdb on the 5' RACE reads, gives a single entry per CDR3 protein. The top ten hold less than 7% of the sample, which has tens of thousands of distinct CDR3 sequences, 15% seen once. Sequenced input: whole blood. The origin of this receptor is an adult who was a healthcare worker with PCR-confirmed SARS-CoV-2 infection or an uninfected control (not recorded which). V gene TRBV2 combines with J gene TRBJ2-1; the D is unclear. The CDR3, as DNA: TGTGCCAGCAGTGGTTCTCCCTACAATGAGCAGTTCTTC. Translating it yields CASSGSPYNEQFF.